This is a list of T cell receptor beta chains from one sample in a study of T cell clonotyping in hematopoietic cell transplantation. The assay was immunoSEQ multiplex PCR, and TCRdb's table has in-frame clones only and misses some. The sample has around 7,000 clones, around 91% seen once. The sequenced sample was PBMCs, obtained 30 days after allogeneic stem cell transplant. These receptors all come from a female patient aged 50-60 years who had an allogeneic stem cell transplant from an unrelated donor, so the T cells may come from the graft donor. Some clones in this sample may be carry-over from other donors' samples. The CDR3 runs from the conserved cysteine through the conserved F or W. Fields, in order: D gene, V gene, J gene, CDR3 protein. D genes are given only for firm matches.

TRBD2,TRBV27,TRBJ2-2,CASSLLAGGPKVGELFF
-,TRBV9,TRBJ2-3,CASSVVSTDTQYF
-,TRBV6-5,TRBJ2-7,CASSYQPDARVEQYF
-,TRBV27,TRBJ1-5,CASSREGASNQPQHF
TRBD1,TRBV10-1,TRBJ2-2,CASKQGATGELFF
-,TRBV27,TRBJ2-1,CASSLWNEQFF
TRBD1,TRBV2,TRBJ1-2,CASRGQVANYGYTF
-,TRBV7-2,TRBJ2-3,CASSFRDPNTDTQYF
-,TRBV30,TRBJ2-5,CAWTSVETQYF
-,TRBV30,TRBJ1-4,CAWREGWIGEKLFF
-,TRBV25-1,TRBJ1-3,CASTPGDTIYF
-,TRBV11-1,TRBJ1-6,CASSLDGGMRVYSPLHF
-,TRBV15,TRBJ1-5,CATSRDGVGEDQPQHF
-,TRBV6-1,TRBJ2-7,CASSAREPYEQYF
TRBD1,TRBV4-1,TRBJ1-2,CASSQGPTGYYGYTF
-,TRBV7-8,TRBJ2-3,CASSPPRADTQYF
-,TRBV19,TRBJ1-1,CASSHRAQGTEAFF
-,TRBV5-1,TRBJ2-7,CASSGGTDSSYEQYF
TRBD2,TRBV7-8,TRBJ2-7,CASSLGLAGVFSYEQYF
-,TRBV4-3,TRBJ2-2,CASSRFGRETTLGAGELFF
TRBD2,TRBV11-2,TRBJ2-2,CASSRGEVWTGELFF
-,TRBV6-1,TRBJ2-3,CASLDGTDTQYF
-,TRBV9,TRBJ1-2,CASSVEIQDYGYTF
-,TRBV11-2,TRBJ2-1,CASSSNGVLNEQFF
-,TRBV5-4,TRBJ1-3,CASSSSSGPGNTIYF
-,TRBV20-1,TRBJ2-5,CGPLRGETQYF
-,TRBV5-1,TRBJ2-5,CASSYRDQQETQYF
-,TRBV7-9,TRBJ1-2,CASSPLYGAGYGYTF
-,TRBV30,TRBJ1-5,CAWADVWGPQHF
-,TRBV7-8,TRBJ1-2,CASSLGLRNGYTF
-,TRBV5-6,TRBJ1-5,CASSTGWGNSNQPQHF